This TCR beta chain derives from a study of shared clonotypes between healthy human individuals. Study-level findings and limits: Among donors, clonotype sharing was expected to be affected by sequencing depth. When naive CD4 clonotypes were compared across four donors, 4% to 5.5% were shared.

Notes on this clone: Its specificity is unknown.

V was clipped by 5 bases and J by 3 bases; unmatched bases: 7. Looked up from germline, CDR1 is SGHVS and CDR2 is FNYEAQ. The CDR3 is 14 amino acids. Naivety among CD8 cells was defined by CD45RO negativity and positive CCR7 selection, thereby excluding terminally differentiated effector memory CD45RA+ cells. Repertoires were generated with immunoSEQ multiplex PCR, while TCRdb's copy carries only in-frame clones and drops some. The table records about 1.9 million clones, about 93% of them present only once. The sequence derives from a man younger than 35 in good health. Some clones in this sample may be carry-over from other donors' samples. The chain is built from TRBV7-6 and TRBJ2-7; 7 bases agree with TRBD1. The specimen sequenced was naive CD8+ T cells from PBMCs. The CDR3: CASSPRDRLYEQYF. The CDR3 DNA sequence: TGTGCCAGCAGCCCAAGGGACAGACTCTACGAGCAGTACTTC.